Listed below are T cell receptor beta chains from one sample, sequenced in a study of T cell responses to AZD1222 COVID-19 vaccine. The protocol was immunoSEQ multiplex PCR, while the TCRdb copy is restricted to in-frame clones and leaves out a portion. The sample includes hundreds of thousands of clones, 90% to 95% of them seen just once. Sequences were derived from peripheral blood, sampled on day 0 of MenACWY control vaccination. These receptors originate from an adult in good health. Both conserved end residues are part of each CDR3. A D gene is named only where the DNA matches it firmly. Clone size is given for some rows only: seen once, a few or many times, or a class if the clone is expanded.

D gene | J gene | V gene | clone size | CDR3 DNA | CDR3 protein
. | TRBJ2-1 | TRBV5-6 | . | TGTGCCAGCAGCTTGCGGAGCTCCTACAATGAGCAGTTCTTC | CASSLRSSYNEQFF
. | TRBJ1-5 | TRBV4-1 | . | TGCGCCAGCAGCCGCTCCGCGGGGCAGAACAATCAGCCCCAGCATTTT | CASSRSAGQNNQPQHF
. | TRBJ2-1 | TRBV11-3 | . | TGTGCCAGCAGCTTGGAGGGTGCTGGCTACAATGAGCAGTTCTTC | CASSLEGAGYNEQFF
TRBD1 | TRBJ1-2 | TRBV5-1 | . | TGCGCCAGCAGCGAACAGGGGAACTATGGCTACACCTTC | CASSEQGNYGYTF
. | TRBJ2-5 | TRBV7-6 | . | TGTGCCAGCAGACCGACTAGTTTGGAGACCCAGTACTTC | CASRPTSLETQYF
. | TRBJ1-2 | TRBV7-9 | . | TGTGCCAGCAGCTTTTTGGGGGGCATTGTCCTTAACTATGGCTACACCTTC | CASSFLGGIVLNYGYTF
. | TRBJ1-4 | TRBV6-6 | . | TGTGCCAACCGCCGGGACGGTGACGAAAAACTGTTTTTT | CANRRDGDEKLFF
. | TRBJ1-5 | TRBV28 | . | TGTGCCAGCATCGGAGGGAGCGGCAATCAGCCCCAGCATTTT | CASIGGSGNQPQHF
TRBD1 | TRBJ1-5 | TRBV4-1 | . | TGCGCCAGCAGCCAGGGGGGACAGCCCTACAATCAGCCCCAGCATTTT | CASSQGGQPYNQPQHF
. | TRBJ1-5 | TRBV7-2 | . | TGTGCCAGCAGCTTCGGGGGGCATCAGCCCCAGCATTTT | CASSFGGHQPQHF
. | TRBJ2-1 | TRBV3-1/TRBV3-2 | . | TGTGCCAGCAGCCAAGATGGGCTCGTCTCCTACAATGAGCAGTTCTTC | CASSQDGLVSYNEQFF
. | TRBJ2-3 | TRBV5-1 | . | TGCGCCAGCAGCTTGGAGTCAGGAGGCACAGATACGCAGTATTTT | CASSLESGGTDTQYF
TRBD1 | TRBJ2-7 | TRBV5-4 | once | TGTGCCAGCAGCTTGGTCGGACAGGGGGCGGGCGAGCAGTACTTC | CASSLVGQGAGEQYF
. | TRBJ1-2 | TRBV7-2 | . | TGTGCCAGCAGCTTTACAGGGACAATATCCTATGGCTACACCTTC | CASSFTGTISYGYTF
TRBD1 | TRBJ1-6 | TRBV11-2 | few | TGTGCCAGCAGCTTGGACAGGGTGGGTTCACCCCTCCACTTT | CASSLDRVGSPLHF
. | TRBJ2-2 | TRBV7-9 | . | TGTGCCAGCAGCGTACGGGGTCCCGGGGAGCTGTTTTTT | CASSVRGPGELFF
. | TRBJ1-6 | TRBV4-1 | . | TGCGCCAGCAGCCAAGAGGGACGGGGCAAGTCCTATAATTCACCCCTCCACTTT | CASSQEGRGKSYNSPLHF